This TCR beta chain was recovered during a study of circulating tumor DNA in untreated peripheral T-cell lymphoma (dated by TCRdb to about 2021). Of note for this clone: It lacks a known antigen. Within one base of it there is no much larger clone, and no base qualities were kept.

A distance of 7 bases separates the germline ends of V and J, which lose 8 bases and 0 bases respectively. The CDR3, from cysteine to phenylalanine, totals 12 residues. Of the read, only the CDR3 DNA is kept; its 36 bases are in frame from base 1. According to the germline V gene (reference sequence), CDR1 reads LNHDA and CDR2 reads SQIVND. To find tumor-specific TCR clonotypes, researchers sequenced baseline tumor tissue that had been collected prior to treatment. To monitor patients with peripheral T-cell lymphoma who were getting frontline treatment on a trial, the study applied next-generation sequencing to T-cell receptor sequences. The library came from the immunoSEQ multiplex PCR assay. TCRdb mirrors the immuneACCESS table, restricted to in-frame sequences. Some clones are absent from its copies; in checked studies, under half trace to an unresolved V gene, and the reason for the others is unknown. This sample has about 2,700 clones in its table, and 61% of those were observed once. The ten largest clones take up roughly 8.1% of the sample.

Paper-wide results and their limitations: Tumor-specific clonotypes turned up in 75% to 80% of patients, identified from more than 85% of baseline tissues and from approximately 70% of baseline serum samples.

The TCR comes from a human donor with peripheral T-cell lymphoma. The sequence is built from TRBV19 and TRBJ1-1, with the D gene not clear enough to name. Input material: tumor tissue. The sequence in DNA is TGTGCCAGTGCCTTTATGAACACTGAAGCTTTCTTT. Its amino acids are CASAFMNTEAFF.